In its sample, the clone carrying this T cell receptor (beta chain) is medium-sized. As yet, its antigen is unknown. The sample belongs to a study of vaccination and CD4 T cells after COVID-19. Stated treatment: approximately 9-day PBMC culture with coronavirus spike peptide pools or control peptides (ViraFEST assay). The Oncomine TCR Beta short-read assay sequenced DNA from cultured CD4+ T cells. TCRdb analysed the PCR reads with MiXCR anew, one entry per CDR3 protein. This sample carries about 4,000 distinct CDR3 sequences, around 15% of them seen once, and the ten largest clones take 13% to 15%. V gave up 6 bases and J gave up 7 bases, with 10 bases separating them. The CDR3 has 12 amino acids.

Sequences were obtained from CD4+ T cells from blood, cultured in vitro. This clonotype was obtained from a human donor who had recovered from COVID-19. V and J are TRBV12-3 or TRBV12-4 and TRBJ2-1; D tentatively fits TRBD1 or TRBD2 (5 bases each). The CDR3 sequence is CASSPEGNEQFF. The CDR3 nucleotides are TGTGCCAGCAGCCCTGAGGGGAATGAGCAGTTCTTC.